This entry lists 25 T cell receptor beta chains sequenced from one sample in a study of early T cells in non-severe SARS-CoV-2 infection. MiXCR, applied by TCRdb to the 5' RACE reads, yields one record per CDR3 protein. In the table there are about 70,000 distinct CDR3 sequences, about 9% of which are singletons. The specimen comprised whole blood, sampled at baseline. These receptors were taken from an adult who was a healthcare worker with PCR-confirmed SARS-CoV-2 infection or an uninfected control (not recorded which).

This clonotype was observed once. The chain links TRBV10-3 to TRBJ2-3; D call uncertain. V lost 1 base and J 2 bases, leaving 10 bases between the germline ends. Looked up from germline, CDR1 is ENHRY and CDR2 is SYGVKD. This CDR3 contains 15 residues. The CDR3 here is CAISELRRSTDTQYF. CDR3 DNA: TGTGCCATCAGTGAGTTGCGGCGGTCCACAGATACGCAGTATTTT.

Many counts were recorded for this clonotype. The V gene is TRBV4-1, the J gene TRBJ1-2; unclear D gene. The CDR3 spans 15 residues. The germline CDR1 and CDR2 sequences are MGHRA and YSYEKL. Deletions cut 1 base from V and 5 bases from J, with 14 bases between. This CDR3 is CASSQVGMRLYGYTF. The CDR3 DNA sequence: TGCGCCAGCAGCCAAGTCGGTATGCGACTTTATGGCTACACCTTC.

At least ten counts were recorded for this clonotype. In DNA, the CDR3 is TGTGCCAGCAGTTACTCAACAGGGGGAACGAGTGGCTACACCTTC. This sequence encodes CASSYSTGGTSGYTF. The chain couples TRBV6-2 or TRBV6-3 to TRBJ1-2; the match to TRBD1 covers 8 bases. Germline CDR1 reads MNHEY; CDR2 reads SVGEGT. The CDR3 length is 15 residues. Trimming at V came to 0 bases and at J to 7 bases, leaving 7 bases not matched to a gene.

This clonotype was seen only once. V is TRBV7-6 and J is TRBJ2-7, with TRBD2 matching over 9 bases. Losses at the gene ends were 2 bases for V and 12 bases for J; bases not matched to a gene: 8. The CDR3 runs to 13 residues. Germline V gene data show CDR1 as SGHVS and CDR2 as FNYEAQ. Here the CDR3 DNA reads TGTGCCAGCAGCTTATTGGACGGGACTAGCATGTACTTC. It specifies CASSLLDGTSMYF.

The chain employs TRBV7-3 and TRBJ2-2; 7 bases are a match to TRBD1. Germline lookup yields CDR1 SGHTA and CDR2 FQGTGA. The CDR3 length is 15 residues. After removal of 5 bases from V and 4 bases from J, the junction contained 7 bases not matched to a gene. The CDR3 DNA is TGTGCCAGCAGCCCGTCCCCAGGGGGCACCGGGGAGCTGTTTTTT. Amino acids: CASSPSPGGTGELFF. Drawing the rest from reference TRBV7-3 and TRBJ2-2, the complete variable domain is GAGVSQTPSNKVTEKGKYVELRCDPISGHTALYWYRQSLGQGPEFLIYFQGTGAADDSGLPNDRFFAVRPEGSVSTLKIQRTERGDSAVYLCASSPSPGGTGELFFGEGSRLTVL.

This clonotype was seen a few times. V gene TRBV29-1 combines with J gene TRBJ2-1; 11 nucleotides agree with TRBD2. Germline CDR1 and CDR2: SQVTM and ANQGSEA. The CDR3 sequence is 13 residues long. V dropped 6 bases and J dropped 7; count of bases not matched to a gene: 5. CDR3 region: CSVRLAGQNEQFF. DNA of the CDR3: TGCAGCGTCCGACTAGCGGGGCAAAATGAGCAGTTCTTC.

This clonotype was detected only a few times. The genes are TRBV6-6 and TRBJ2-2, with unresolved D. This CDR3 has 16 residues. The germline CDR1 and CDR2 sequences are MNHNY and SVGAGI (reference sequence). V was shortened by 2 bases and J by 2 bases, with 12 bases between the two germline ends. In DNA form, the CDR3 reads TGTGCCAGCAGTTACGTCTCAGGACCTAACACCGGGGAGCTGTTTTTT. The encoded protein is CASSYVSGPNTGELFF.

This clonotype was observed at least ten times. The chain combines TRBV6-1 with TRBJ2-2; 7 nucleotides line up with TRBD1. After removal of 3 bases from V and 6 bases from J, the junction contained 7 bases not matched to a gene. Per the germline V gene, CDR1 is MNHNS and CDR2 is SASEGT. The CDR3 covers 15 residues. In DNA, the CDR3 is TGTGCCAGCAGTGACCCGGGACAGCGGTCCGGGGAGCTGTTTTTT. It is translated as CASSDPGQRSGELFF.

This clonotype was observed many times. The chain couples TRBV6-6 to TRBJ2-7; D gene ambiguous. Between the trimmed V and J ends, which lost 1 base and 6 bases, there was a span of 10 bases. Germline V gene lookup returns CDR1 MNHNY and CDR2 SVGAGI (reference sequence). The CDR3 is 13 residues long. The CDR3: CASSYLTGSEQYF. CDR3 in DNA: TGTGCCAGCAGTTACTTAACGGGTTCCGAGCAGTACTTC.

This clonotype was observed at least ten times. The chain joins TRBV12-3 or TRBV12-4 to TRBJ2-1, with D maybe TRBD2 (5 bases). V shed 2 bases and J shed 10 bases, with 12 bases lying between them. The CDR3 contains 13 residues. CDR3 region: CASSLKGPGEQFF. The CDR3 bases are TGTGCCAGCAGTTTAAAGGGCCCGGGGGAGCAGTTCTTC.

This clonotype has more than one count but fewer than ten. This chain connects TRBV25-1 to TRBJ2-6; the D gene is possibly TRBD1 (6 bases). The CDR3 consists of 16 residues. Trimming left V 6 bases short and J 3 bases short, with 15 bases between. The germline V gene encodes CDR1 MGHDK and CDR2 SYGVNS. DNA of the CDR3: TGTGCCAGCAGGACAGGTGGAGGTCTTGGGGCCAACGTCCTGACTTTC. It translates to CASRTGGGLGANVLTF.

In regard to this clonotype: A much larger clonotype is one base distant, so this may be a read error. The V gene is TRBV10-3, the J gene TRBJ2-1, with D hard to call. The CDR3 has 14 amino acids. V dropped 8 bases and J dropped 7 bases, with 18 bases sitting between them. Germline CDR1 reads ENHRY; CDR2 reads SYGVKD. The CDR3 sequence: CAIGVQGNWNEQFF. The CDR3 bases are TGTGCCATCGGTGTACAAGGGAACTGGAATGAGCAGTTCTTC.

This clonotype came up a few times. The chain links TRBV7-6 to TRBJ2-5; 7 nucleotides match TRBD1. CDR1 and CDR2 (germline): SGHVS, FNYEAQ. The CDR3 sequence is 14 residues long. Unmatched junction bases numbered 10, after V lost 5 bases and J lost 7 bases. CDR3 amino acids: CASSETGNPATQYF. The CDR3 region has the DNA TGTGCCAGCAGCGAGACAGGGAATCCGGCGACCCAGTACTTC. Combining the CDR3 with reference TRBV7-6 and TRBJ2-5 gives the whole variable domain GAGVSQSPRYKVTKRGQDVALRCDPISGHVSLYWYRQALGQGPEFLTYFNYEAQQDKSGLPNDRFSAERPEGSISTLTIQRTEQRDSAMYRCASSETGNPATQYFGPGTRLLVL.

This clonotype came up a few times. This sequence joins TRBV4-1 and TRBJ1-2; D call uncertain. The V gene lost 2 bases and the J gene lost 0 bases, with 13 bases spanning the gap. This CDR3 has 16 residues. Germline V gene lookup returns CDR1 MGHRA and CDR2 YSYEKL. CDR3 sequence (DNA): TGCGCCAGCAGCCAATCCGCCCAGGCAGCTAACTATGGCTACACCTTC. It translates to CASSQSAQAANYGYTF.

With regard to this clonotype: Possible read error: a much larger clone is one base away. Here the CDR3 omits its conserved ending phenylalanine or tryptophan, so a read error is the likely source. This chain connects TRBV20-1 to TRBJ2-3, with a possible D match to TRBD2 (5 bases). The CDR3 runs 11 residues. The V gene's germline CDR1 is DFQATT and CDR2 SNEGSKA (reference sequence). The ends were cut back, 6 bases at V and 3 bases at J, with 7 bases in the middle. This chain's CDR3 is CSARGTDTQYS. The CDR3 bases are TGCAGTGCACGAGGGACAGATACGCAGTATTCT.

This clonotype has ten or more counts. The chain couples TRBV6-5 to TRBJ1-4, with unresolved D. V was pared by 6 bases and J by 7 bases, with 9 bases between. The CDR3 sequence is 12 residues long. Germline V gene lookup returns CDR1 MNHEY and CDR2 SVGAGI. The CDR3 sequence is CASRGVGEKLFF. The CDR3 region has the DNA TGTGCCAGCAGGGGTGTGGGTGAAAAACTGTTTTTT.

This clonotype was seen a few times. For the CDR3, the DNA is TGTGCAGCGAAACTAGCGGGAGTCACCGGGGAGCTGTTTTTT. This gives the protein CAAKLAGVTGELFF. This chain uses TRBV6-2 or TRBV6-3 with TRBJ2-2; TRBD2 matches at 11 bases. Germline V lookup: CDR1 MNHEY, CDR2 SVGEGT. The CDR3 runs to 14 residues.

This clonotype has a handful of counts. The chain carries TRBV10-3 and TRBJ1-1; D is undetermined. V was pared by 2 bases and J by 6 bases, with 10 bases between. This CDR3 contains 13 residues. Germline V lookup: CDR1 ENHRY, CDR2 SYGVKD. The CDR3 bases are TGTGCCATCAGTGAGGGGAGTCGGGCTGAAGCTTTCTTT. Translated: CAISEGSRAEAFF.

The sample holds a few counts of this clonotype. V usage is TRBV2 and J usage is TRBJ2-2; D unresolved. Germline CDR1 is SNHLY and CDR2 is FYNNEI. This CDR3 region has 14 residues. V shed 7 bases and J shed 6 bases, with 15 bases lying between them. The CDR3 DNA sequence: TGTGCCAGCAAGGGTCTAGTAGTGGCCGGGGAGCTGTTTTTT. This encodes CASKGLVVAGELFF.

This clonotype was seen more than once but under ten times. The V call is TRBV7-2, the J call TRBJ2-7, with 10 nucleotides matching TRBD2. Germline-derived CDR1 and CDR2 are SGHTA and FQGNSA. J gave up 5 bases and V 2 bases, and 3 bases lay outside the gene matches. The CDR3 runs 14 residues. This chain's CDR3 is CASSLTSGINEQYF. The CDR3 nucleotides read TGTGCCAGCAGCTTAACTAGCGGGATCAACGAGCAGTACTTC. Filled out from reference TRBV7-2 and TRBJ2-7, the complete variable domain reads GAGVSQSPSNKVTEKGKDVELRCDPISGHTALYWYRQSLGQGLEFLIYFQGNSAPDKSGLPSDRFSAERTGGSVSTLTIQRTQQEDSAVYLCASSLTSGINEQYFGPGTRLTVT.

This clonotype was observed at least ten times. The chain combines TRBV5-1 with TRBJ1-2, with D tentatively TRBD1 (5 bases). V gave up 0 bases and J gave up 2 bases, with 11 bases separating them. The CDR3 is made up of 15 amino acids. The V gene's germline CDR1 is SGHRS and CDR2 YFSETQ. The CDR3 protein is CASSLGLGTNYGYTF. DNA for the CDR3: TGCGCCAGCAGCTTGGGGCTCGGGACGAACTATGGCTACACCTTC.

This clonotype came up many times. The CDR3 DNA reads TGTGCCAGCAGCTCGGGACTAGCGGGATTTTCAGATACGCAGTATTTT. Its translation: CASSSGLAGFSDTQYF. The gene calls are TRBV7-9 and TRBJ2-3, with 13 nucleotides matching TRBD2. V dropped 4 bases and J dropped 4; count of bases not matched to a gene: 5. CDR3 length: 16 residues. Germline V gives CDR1 SEHNR, CDR2 FQNEAQ (reference sequence).

This clonotype was detected a few times. The CDR3 reads CASSKEFSYEQYF. For the CDR3, the DNA is TGTGCCAGCAGCAAAGAGTTCTCCTACGAGCAGTACTTC. The rearrangement links TRBV21-1 to TRBJ2-7. TRBV21-1 is listed as a pseudogene. This CDR3 spans 13 amino acids.

The genes are TRBV3-1 and TRBJ1-5, with TRBD1 matching over 9 bases. Matching the DNA end better, TRBJ2-3 makes the J call doubtful. Germline CDR1 and CDR2: LGHDT and YNNKEL (reference sequence). This CDR3 contains 15 residues. The CDR3 coding sequence is TGTGCCAGCAGCCAAGGGGACAGGGTGGATCAGCCCCAGTATTTT. Translating it yields CASSQGDRVDQPQYF.

This clonotype has more than one count but fewer than ten. The chain recombines TRBV4-3 with TRBJ1-2; D is unresolved. CDR1 LGHNA and CDR2 YSLEER come from the germline V gene. CDR3 length: 15 amino acids. V was clipped by 3 bases and J by 4 bases, with 15 bases between them. Written as DNA, the CDR3 is TGCGCCAGCAGCCACAACCGAGCGGAGCGCTATGGCTACACCTTC. Translating it yields CASSHNRAERYGYTF.